The 21 T cell receptor beta chains below come from one sample, sequenced in a study of regulatory T cells in long-lasting Graves disease. Arm-PCR with iRepertoire HTBI primers amplified the CDR3 regions for these TCR beta libraries. TCRdb re-called the multiplex PCR reads through MiXCR, storing one row per CDR3 protein. The sample shows fewer than 550,000 distinct CDR3 sequences, about 17% of them seen only once. Time point denoted: newly diagnosed GD, antithyroid drugs for less than 3 months. TCR sequences were obtained from RNA taken from PBMCs. This sample was shared with a second study, whose subject was T cells in Graves' hyperthyroidism and ophthalmopathy.

The input for sequencing was peripheral blood mononuclear cells (PBMCs), taken at new diagnosis, from a patient treated with antithyroid drugs. These receptors came from a woman aged 18-29 years with Graves disease.

This clonotype turned up a few times. This sequence joins TRBV28 and TRBJ2-2; TRBD1 matches at 9 bases. The trim removed 7 bases at V and 5 bases at J, leaving 5 bases unmatched. This CDR3 comprises 14 residues. The germline V gene encodes CDR1 MDHEN and CDR2 SYDVKM. DNA of the CDR3: TGTGCCAGCATTCCGACAGGGGGAACCGGGGAGCTGTTTTTT. This sequence encodes CASIPTGGTGELFF.

This clonotype was seen at least ten times. This chain's CDR3 is CASTTGESPLHF. Here the CDR3 DNA reads TGTGCCAGTACGACAGGAGAATCACCCCTCCACTTT. The rearrangement uses TRBV3-1 and TRBJ1-6, with TRBD1 as a possible D gene (6 bases). V shed 9 bases and J shed 10 bases, with 13 bases lying between them. Germline V gene lookup returns CDR1 LGHDT and CDR2 YNNKEL (reference sequence). The CDR3 is made up of 12 amino acids.

This clonotype occurred many times. The V gene is TRBV27, the J gene TRBJ1-1; D not resolved. Germline V lookup: CDR1 MNHEY, CDR2 SMNVEV (reference sequence). This CDR3 is 13 amino acids long. Trimming stripped 3 bases from V and 4 bases from J, with 9 bases between. CDR3 bases: TGTGCCAGCAGTTTCTCCGGTATCACTGAAGCTTTCTTT. Protein sequence: CASSFSGITEAFF.

The chain carries TRBV28 and TRBJ2-7; 9 bases agree with TRBD2. Germline V lookup: CDR1 MDHEN, CDR2 SYDVKM. Losses at the gene ends were 1 base for V and 5 bases for J; bases not matched to a gene: 6. The CDR3 contains 15 residues. The CDR3 loop is CASSLLAGVSHEQYF. The CDR3 DNA sequence: TGTGCCAGCAGTTTATTAGCGGGAGTATCCCACGAGCAGTACTTC.

This clonotype appeared many times. The rearrangement links TRBV9 to TRBJ2-7, with D maybe TRBD1 (5 bases). The germline gives CDR1 SGDLS, CDR2 YYNGEE. Trimming stripped 4 bases from V and 0 bases from J, with 11 bases between. CDR3 size: 14 residues. For the CDR3, the DNA is TGTGCCAGCAGCCCCAGACAGATCTCCTACGAGCAGTACTTC. Its protein is CASSPRQISYEQYF.

This clonotype has just a few counts. The V call is TRBV7-9, the J call TRBJ2-7, with D hard to call. Germline V gene lookup returns CDR1 SEHNR and CDR2 FQNEAQ (reference sequence). This CDR3 contains 15 residues. The V gene lost 4 bases and the J gene lost 6 bases, with 19 bases spanning the gap. CDR3 loop: CASSSPDRALAEQYF. The CDR3 nucleotides are TGTGCCAGCAGCTCCCCGGATCGGGCCCTGGCCGAGCAGTACTTC. Using reference TRBV7-9 and TRBJ2-7 for the parts outside the CDR3, the full variable domain is DTGVSQNPRHKITKRGQNVTFRCDPISEHNRLYWYRQTLGQGPEFLTYFQNEAQLEKSRLLSDRFSAERPKGSFSTLEIQRTEQGDSAMYLCASSSPDRALAEQYFGPGTRLTVT.

The chain has TRBV27 and TRBJ2-2, with 10 bases aligning to TRBD2. V lost 1 base to trimming and J lost 2 bases; unmatched junction nucleotides: 4. The CDR3 extends over 17 amino acids. Germline values: CDR1 MNHEY, CDR2 SMNVEV (reference sequence). The CDR3 coding sequence is TGTGCCAGCAGTTTATTATCTAGCGGGGGAAACACCGGGGAGCTGTTTTTT. Encoded protein: CASSLLSSGGNTGELFF.

This clonotype turned up a few times. V usage is TRBV20-1 and J usage is TRBJ1-4; 8 bases are shared with TRBD1. Germline CDR1 reads DFQATT; CDR2 reads SNEGSKA (reference sequence). This CDR3 is 14 amino acids long. With V trimmed by 4 bases and J by 8 bases, 9 bases remained unmatched. The CDR3 loop is CSATLDRGGEKLFF. Written as DNA, the CDR3 is TGCAGTGCTACACTCGACAGGGGTGGAGAAAAACTGTTTTTT.

Worth noting for this clonotype: A much larger clone is a single base away; this may be a read error. The chain joins TRBV20-1 to TRBJ2-3; D call uncertain. Trimming pared 1 base from V and 0 bases from J, leaving 8 bases between. This CDR3 is built from 14 residues. Germline CDR1 reads DFQATT; CDR2 reads SNEGSKA (reference sequence). In nucleotides, the CDR3 is TGCAGTGCTAGAGCCGGGTGGAGCACAGATACGCAGTATTTT. It yields the protein CSARAGWSTDTQYF.

At least ten counts were recorded for this clonotype. The rearrangement links TRBV7-3 to TRBJ2-3, with TRBD1 as a possible D gene (6 bases). CDR3 length equals 15 residues. Trimming removed 3 bases from V and 0 bases from J, with 10 bases in between. Germline-derived CDR1 and CDR2 are SGHTA and FQGTGA. Here the CDR3 reads CASSFRGFSTDTQYF. The CDR3 bases are TGTGCCAGCAGCTTCAGGGGTTTTAGCACAGATACGCAGTATTTT.

A few counts support this clonotype. The chain has TRBV19 and TRBJ2-7; D unresolved. The CDR3 has 15 amino acids. Germline CDR1 reads LNHDA; CDR2 reads SQIVND (reference sequence). Trimming left V 5 bases short and J 0 bases short, with 14 bases between. The CDR3 loop is CASSDGQRSSYEQYF. Written as DNA, the CDR3 is TGTGCCAGTAGTGATGGTCAGAGGAGCTCCTACGAGCAGTACTTC.

This clonotype was picked up many times. This chain joins TRBV11-2 and TRBJ2-7; D remains unclear. This CDR3 spans 15 amino acids. Germline V CDR1 and CDR2: SGHAT, FQNNGV. Trimming removed 5 bases from V and 2 bases from J, with 16 bases in between. The CDR3 sequence: CASSPPPDVAYEQYF. The DNA for the CDR3 is TGTGCCAGCAGCCCACCTCCGGACGTAGCCTACGAGCAGTACTTC.

On this clonotype: No conserved phenylalanine or tryptophan is present at the end of the CDR3, so a read error is the likely explanation. The J gene is TRBJ2-1, the V gene TRBV7-2; D may match TRBD1 or TRBD2 (7 bases each). Germline V gene data show CDR1 as SGHTA and CDR2 as FQGNSA. The CDR3 has 13 amino acids. With 5 bases removed from V and 9 bases from J, the gap between germline ends came to 14 bases. The DNA of the CDR3 is TGTGCCAGCAGCGTCGACAGGGAGGGTGAGCAGTTCCTC. Translation: CASSVDREGEQFL.

This clonotype turned up a few times. J is TRBJ1-4 and V is TRBV15, with D possibly matching TRBD1 (6 bases). The CDR3 extends over 15 amino acids. V was cut by 9 bases and J by 6 bases, with 20 bases left in between. Germline loops: CDR1 LNHNV, CDR2 YYDKDF (reference sequence). The CDR3 region is CATANRDPLDEKLFF. CDR3 DNA: TGTGCCACTGCCAACAGGGACCCTCTCGATGAAAAACTGTTTTTT.

To note about this clonotype: This is likely an artifact of a read error, given a far larger clone one base away. The CDR3 loop is CASSLMGTGDYEQFF. DNA of the CDR3: TGTGCCAGCAGTTTAATGGGGACAGGGGACTACGAGCAGTTCTTC. J is TRBJ2-1 and V is TRBV28, with TRBD1 matching 10 bases. V dropped 2 bases and J dropped 10; count of bases not matched to a gene: 8. CDR1 is MDHEN and CDR2 is SYDVKM in the germline V gene. The CDR3 sequence is 15 residues long.

This clonotype has ten or more counts. This chain joins TRBV6-4 and TRBJ2-7; the D call may be TRBD1 or TRBD2 (5 bases each). Trimming cost V 4 bases and J 3 bases, with 22 bases left between them. Germline CDR1 and CDR2: MRHNA and SNTAGT. This CDR3 has 17 amino acids. CDR3 sequence reads: CASSAHLRGGKNYEQYF. CDR3 in DNA: TGTGCCAGCAGTGCGCACCTTCGTGGGGGAAAGAACTACGAGCAGTACTTC.

The chain couples TRBV5-1 to TRBJ1-2; possible D gene TRBD1, 6 bases. Germline V gene data show CDR1 as SGHRS and CDR2 as YFSETQ. Trimming left V 4 bases short and J 2 bases short, with 15 bases between. CDR3 length: 15 amino acids. The CDR3 is CASSETGTQNYGYTF. The CDR3 region has the DNA TGCGCCAGCAGCGAAACCGGGACACAGAACTATGGCTACACCTTC.

Ten or more counts support this clonotype. The V gene is TRBV7-9, the J gene TRBJ1-1; a weak D match, TRBD1 (5 bases). The V and J ends lost 4 bases and 0 bases respectively, with 12 bases between them. The CDR3 has 15 residues. Germline values: CDR1 SEHNR, CDR2 FQNEAQ (reference sequence). CDR3 sequence: CASSSTEPMNTEAFF. The CDR3 DNA reads TGTGCCAGCAGCTCGACAGAACCCATGAACACTGAAGCTTTCTTT. Variable domain in full (rest from reference TRBV7-9 and TRBJ1-1): DTGVSQNPRHKITKRGQNVTFRCDPISEHNRLYWYRQTLGQGPEFLTYFQNEAQLEKSRLLSDRFSAERPKGSFSTLEIQRTEQGDSAMYLCASSSTEPMNTEAFFGQGTRLTVV.

This clonotype was seen more than once but under ten times. The chain employs TRBV7-9 and TRBJ2-1, with 9 bases fitting TRBD1. The V segment lost 3 bases and the J segment 9 bases; nucleotides outside the gene matches: 12. This CDR3 has 16 amino acids. Germline loops: CDR1 SEHNR, CDR2 FQNEAQ (reference sequence). CDR3 amino acids: CASSFRNRDRVGEQFF. For the CDR3, the DNA is TGTGCCAGCAGCTTTAGGAACCGGGACAGGGTAGGTGAGCAGTTCTTC.

This clonotype was seen repeatedly, ten times or more. A clone one base away is much larger, so this may be a read error. V usage is TRBV29-1 and J usage is TRBJ1-4, with D unclear. The CDR3 runs to 14 residues. Trimming cost V 7 bases and J 8 bases, with 20 bases left between them. The germline gives CDR1 SQVTM, CDR2 ANQGSEA. The CDR3, as DNA: TGCAGCGCCGCAAAGGCGAGGCTAGGGGAAAAACTGTTTTTT. Its protein product is CSAAKARLGEKLFF. Full variable domain (remainder filled in from reference TRBV29-1 and TRBJ1-4): SAVISQKPSRDICQRGTSLTIQCQVDSQVTMMFWYRQQPGQSLTLIATANQGSEATYESGFVIDKFPISRPNLTFSTLTVSNMSPEDSSIYLCSAAKARLGEKLFFGSGTQLSVL.

This clonotype was seen repeatedly, ten times or more. CDR3 in DNA: TGCAGTGCTACCCCCGGCGAGGGGCCGGGCAATCAGCCCCAGCATTTT. Translated, it gives CSATPGEGPGNQPQHF. The chain has TRBV20-1 and TRBJ1-5; tentative D call: TRBD1 (5 bases). The CDR3 loop spans 16 amino acids. The V end was cut by 4 bases, the J end by 2 bases, with 18 bases between. Germline CDR1 reads DFQATT; CDR2 reads SNEGSKA (reference sequence).